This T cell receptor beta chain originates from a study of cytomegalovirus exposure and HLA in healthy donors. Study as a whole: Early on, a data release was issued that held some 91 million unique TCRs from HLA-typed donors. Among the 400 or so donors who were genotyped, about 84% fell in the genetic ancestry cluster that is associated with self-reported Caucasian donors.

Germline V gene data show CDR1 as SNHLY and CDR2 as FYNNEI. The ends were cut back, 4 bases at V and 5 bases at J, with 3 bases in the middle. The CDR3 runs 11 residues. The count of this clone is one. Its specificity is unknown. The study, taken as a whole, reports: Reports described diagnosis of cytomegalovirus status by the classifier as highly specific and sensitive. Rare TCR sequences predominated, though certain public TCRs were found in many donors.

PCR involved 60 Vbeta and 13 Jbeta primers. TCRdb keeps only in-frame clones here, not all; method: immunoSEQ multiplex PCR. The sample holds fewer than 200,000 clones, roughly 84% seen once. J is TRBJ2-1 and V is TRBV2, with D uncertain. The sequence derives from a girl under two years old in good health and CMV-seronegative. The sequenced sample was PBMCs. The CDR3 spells CASSGDNEQFF. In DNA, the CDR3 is TGTGCCAGCAGTGGAGACAATGAGCAGTTCTTC.